The 23 T cell receptor beta chains below come from one sample, sequenced in a study of regulatory T cells in long-lasting Graves disease. Time point described: newly diagnosed GD, antithyroid drugs for less than 3 months. PBMC RNA was the source of the TCR library. According to the study, TCR beta libraries were built with iRepertoire HTBI primers and CDR3-region Arm-PCR. TCRdb ran MiXCR on the multiplex PCR reads and lists one entry per CDR3 protein. In the table there are about 430,000 distinct CDR3 sequences, roughly 15% of which are singletons. This sample also belongs to another study, concerning T cells in Graves' hyperthyroidism and ophthalmopathy.

The starting material was peripheral blood mononuclear cells (PBMCs), obtained at new diagnosis, from a patient treated with antithyroid drugs. These receptors all come from a woman aged 40-49 years with Graves disease.

The gene calls are TRBV20-1 and TRBJ2-2, with 16 bases matching TRBD2. The ends lost 2 bases at V and 1 base at J; junction bases unmatched: 10. CDR3 length equals 20 residues. Germline V lookup: CDR1 DFQATT, CDR2 SNEGSKA (reference sequence). Written as DNA, the CDR3 is TGCAGTGCTAGACCGACCGGGACTAGCGGGAGGGCCTGGAACACCGGGGAGCTGTTTTTT. Translation: CSARPTGTSGRAWNTGELFF.

The V call is TRBV6-1, the J call TRBJ2-7, with TRBD2 matching over 9 bases. Germline-derived CDR1 and CDR2 are MNHNS and SASEGT. V shed 5 bases and J 4 bases; nucleotides not matched to a gene: 9. The CDR3 spans 15 residues. DNA of the CDR3: TGTGCCAGCAGTACAACAGGGGCGGGAGGGTACGAGCAGTACTTC. Its protein product is CASSTTGAGGYEQYF.

The rearrangement links TRBV15 to TRBJ1-5, with 10 nucleotides matching TRBD1. Trimming cost V 0 bases and J 7 bases; bases outside gene matches: 9. Germline V CDR1 and CDR2: LNHNV, YYDKDF (reference sequence). This CDR3 spans 17 amino acids. CDR3 amino acids: CATSRDRDRGWQQPQHF. The CDR3 DNA follows: TGTGCCACCAGCAGAGATAGGGACAGGGGATGGCAACAGCCCCAGCATTTT. Together with reference TRBV15 and TRBJ1-5, the CDR3 gives the full variable domain: DAMVIQNPRYQVTQFGKPVTLSCSQTLNHNVMYWYQQKSSQAPKLLFHYYDKDFNNEADTPDNFQSRRPNTSFCFLDIRSPGLGDTAMYLCATSRDRDRGWQQPQHFGDGTRLSIL.

This clonotype occurred a few times. The chain joins TRBV30 to TRBJ2-1; the match to TRBD2 covers 10 bases. The CDR3 spans 20 residues. Germline V gives CDR1 GTSNPN, CDR2 SVGIG (reference sequence). J lost 0 bases, V lost 3 bases, and 17 bases had no gene match. This CDR3 is CAWSPWASGSLSSSYNEQFF. The CDR3 DNA reads TGTGCCTGGAGCCCATGGGCTAGCGGGAGCCTTTCTAGCTCCTACAATGAGCAGTTCTTC.

This clonotype was detected only a few times. The rearrangement links TRBV6-9 to TRBJ1-6; D remains ambiguous. V shed 4 bases and J shed 6 bases, with 13 bases lying between them. Germline CDR1 and CDR2: MNHGY and SVAAGI. CDR3 length: 15 amino acids. The CDR3 loop reads CASSSEGGRNSPLHF. CDR3 nucleotide sequence: TGTGCCAGCAGTTCAGAGGGAGGGCGTAATTCACCCCTCCACTTT.

This clonotype was counted many times. This chain connects TRBV20-1 to TRBJ2-7; TRBD1 matches at 10 bases. Germline V gives CDR1 DFQATT, CDR2 SNEGSKA (reference sequence). CDR3 length: 16 amino acids. V was pared by 2 bases and J by 5 bases, with 12 bases of the junction left unmatched. The CDR3 DNA reads TGCAGTGCTAGATCGCCGGCGGGACAGGGGTTCAACGAGCAGTACTTC. This gives the protein CSARSPAGQGFNEQYF.

This clonotype was counted ten times or more. V and J are TRBV20-1 and TRBJ2-5; D might be TRBD2 (6 bases). This CDR3 has 15 residues. Germline V gives CDR1 DFQATT, CDR2 SNEGSKA (reference sequence). V dropped 7 bases and J dropped 5 bases, with 23 bases sitting between them. The CDR3 DNA reads TGCAGTGTTAAAAGCGGGCGCGGACTCGGGGAGACCCAGTACTTC. It specifies CSVKSGRGLGETQYF.

The chain couples TRBV3-1 to TRBJ1-1; D uncertain. The CDR3 covers 13 residues. Germline lookup yields CDR1 LGHDT and CDR2 YNNKEL (reference sequence). Trimming removed 4 bases from V and 2 bases from J, with 8 bases in between. In DNA, the CDR3 is TGTGCCAGCAGCCCGCAGAGTAACACTGAAGCTTTCTTT. Translating it yields CASSPQSNTEAFF.

This clonotype was observed at least ten times. For the CDR3, the DNA is TGTGCCAGCAGCCCCGCGCGGGACGGGGACTACGAGCAGTACTTC. Translated, it gives CASSPARDGDYEQYF. V gene TRBV7-8 combines with J gene TRBJ2-7; a weak D match, TRBD2 (6 bases). Trimming stripped 5 bases from V and 3 bases from J, with 17 bases between. The germline CDR1 and CDR2 sequences are SGHVS and FQNEAQ. The CDR3 spans 15 residues.

This clonotype has a handful of counts. The chain employs TRBV5-1 and TRBJ2-7; 9 bases map to TRBD2. V lost 0 bases, J lost 2 bases, and 6 bases stayed unmatched. The CDR3 covers 16 residues. Germline V gene lookup returns CDR1 SGHRS and CDR2 YFSETQ. In DNA, the CDR3 is TGCGCCAGCAGCTTGGCCTCAATAGCGGGAGCCTACGAGCAGTACTTC. Translation gives CASSLASIAGAYEQYF.

This clonotype was recorded a few times. This sequence joins TRBV7-2 and TRBJ1-2, with D uncertain. Germline CDR1 and CDR2: SGHTA and FQGNSA. V was clipped by 4 bases and J by 0 bases, with 15 bases between them. CDR3 length: 16 residues. The chain's CDR3 is CASSSSGQAANYGYTF. The CDR3 DNA reads TGTGCCAGCAGCTCTAGTGGCCAGGCCGCTAACTATGGCTACACCTTC.

This clonotype was picked up many times. V gene TRBV29-1 combines with J gene TRBJ1-4; D ambiguous. Trimming took 3 bases from V and 0 from J, leaving 8 bases between them. Per the germline V gene, CDR1 is SQVTM and CDR2 is ANQGSEA. The CDR3 spans 14 residues. The CDR3 DNA is TGCAGCGTTGACAGACGCTCAACTAATGAAAAACTGTTTTTT. Its protein product is CSVDRRSTNEKLFF.

The V and J genes are TRBV27 and TRBJ2-7; TRBD1 aligns across 7 bases. V dropped 4 bases and J dropped 5; count of bases not matched to a gene: 8. The CDR3 sequence is 14 residues long. The germline V gene has CDR1 MNHEY and CDR2 SMNVEV (reference sequence). The CDR3 nucleotides read TGTGCCAGCAGTTACATAGGGGGCTTGGACGAGCAGTACTTC. Residues: CASSYIGGLDEQYF.

This clonotype was found a few times. The chain joins TRBV9 to TRBJ1-5, with D unresolved. This CDR3 has 14 residues. CDR1 and CDR2 from the germline V gene are SGDLS and YYNGEE. The V end was cut by 0 bases, the J end by 5 bases, with 9 bases between. CDR3 protein: CASSVGWAYQPQHF. The CDR3 bases are TGTGCCAGCAGCGTAGGGTGGGCGTATCAGCCCCAGCATTTT.

This clonotype was recorded a few times. V gene TRBV11-3 combines with J gene TRBJ1-1, with D possibly matching TRBD1 (6 bases). Between the trimmed V and J ends, which lost 4 bases and 5 bases, there was a span of 17 bases. The CDR3 runs to 15 residues. CDR1 and CDR2 (germline): SGHNT, YENEEA. The CDR3 reads CASSSRSRGETEAFF. DNA for the CDR3: TGTGCCAGCAGCTCCAGGAGTAGGGGGGAGACTGAAGCTTTCTTT.

The chain joins TRBV2 to TRBJ2-3; 10 bases fit TRBD2. The CDR3 totals 15 residues. V gave up 4 bases and J gave up 3 bases; unmatched junction bases: 4. Germline assignment: CDR1 SNHLY and CDR2 FYNNEI. The CDR3 DNA reads TGTGCCAGCAGTGCCCTAGCGGGAGTTACAGATACGCAGTATTTT. Protein sequence: CASSALAGVTDTQYF.

This clonotype was observed many times. The rearrangement links TRBV20-1 to TRBJ2-1, with 9 positions matching TRBD2. This CDR3 region has 14 residues. From germline, CDR1 is DFQATT and CDR2 SNEGSKA (reference sequence). J gave up 4 bases and V 6 bases, and 7 bases lay outside the gene matches. In DNA, the CDR3 is TGCAGTGCCTATAGCGGGAGAACTTACAATGAGCAGTTCTTC. This codes for CSAYSGRTYNEQFF.

In this sample, this clonotype turned up many times. The gene calls are TRBV12-3 or TRBV12-4 and TRBJ2-3, with D maybe TRBD2 (6 bases). The V end lost 7 bases, the J end lost 12 bases, and 14 bases lay between the germline ends. This CDR3 region has 11 residues. CDR3 residues: CASKQRTTQYF. In nucleotides, the CDR3 is TGTGCCAGCAAACAAAGGACTACTCAGTATTTT.

The V call is TRBV12-5, the J call TRBJ1-2, with 7 bases aligning to TRBD1. Germline V lookup: CDR1 LGHNT, CDR2 FRNRAP. The CDR3 spans 14 residues. The V gene end was trimmed by 5 bases and the J gene end by 1 base; junction bases not matched to a gene: 4. As DNA, the CDR3 is TGTGCTAGTGGTGGGCGACAGGGTAACTATGGCTACACCTTC. Its translation is CASGGRQGNYGYTF.

This clonotype was recorded at least ten times. The chain has TRBV2 and TRBJ1-2; no clear D. The CDR3 spans 13 residues. Germline CDR1 reads SNHLY; CDR2 reads FYNNEI. V was clipped by 6 bases and J by 7 bases, with 15 bases between them. The DNA of the CDR3 is TGTGCCAGCAGGGAGACTCGGGAGGGTGGCTACACCTTC. Translation: CASRETREGGYTF.

At least ten counts were recorded for this clonotype. V is TRBV10-3 and J is TRBJ2-5, with a tentative D call TRBD2 (5 bases). This CDR3 has 14 amino acids. Trimming removed 6 bases at V and 2 bases at J, with 13 bases between. Germline V lookup: CDR1 ENHRY, CDR2 SYGVKD. This chain's CDR3 is CAISCYEGQETQYF. The CDR3 coding sequence is TGTGCCATCAGCTGCTATGAGGGACAAGAGACCCAGTACTTC.

This clonotype was recorded a few times. This rearrangement joins TRBV20-1 to TRBJ1-6; D call uncertain. Germline values: CDR1 DFQATT, CDR2 SNEGSKA (reference sequence). Deletions cut 0 bases from V and 1 base from J, with 13 bases between. The CDR3 runs 17 residues. As DNA, the CDR3 is TGCAGTGCTAGAGATTGGGCAGCTTCTTCCTATAATTCACCCCTCCACTTT. Translated, it gives CSARDWAASSYNSPLHF.

This clonotype was recorded at least ten times. This chain uses TRBV6-1 with TRBJ2-6, with 13 bases fitting TRBD2. CDR1 and CDR2 (germline): MNHNS, SASEGT. CDR3 size: 18 residues. J gave up 2 bases and V 7 bases, and 8 bases lay outside the gene matches. In DNA, the CDR3 is TGTGCCAGCACCGGAGGACTAGCGGGAGAAGCTGGGGCCAACGTCCTGACTTTC. Its translation is CASTGGLAGEAGANVLTF.